This is a list of T cell receptor beta chains from one sample in a study of immune cell composition in non-small cell lung cancer. Assay: immunoSEQ multiplex PCR; the TCRdb copy retains only in-frame clones and omits some. The sample carries about 6,000 clones, 71% recorded once. Sequenced sample: non-adjacent lung tissue. All receptors come from a human donor with non-small cell lung cancer. Both conserved end residues are part of each CDR3. D genes are given only for firm matches. Clone size appears in some rows only: once, few, many, or a class for an expanded clone.

NA	TRBJ1-4	NA	TRBV7-9	TGTGCCAGCAGCCGGTCGGATGAAAAACTGTTTTTT	CASSRSDEKLFF
NA	TRBJ1-1	NA	TRBV28	TGTGCCAGCAGTGGGGGGGGCAAGAACACTGAAGCTTTCTTT	CASSGGGKNTEAFF
few	TRBJ1-1	TRBD1	TRBV5-5	TGTGCCAGCAGCTCACCGGGACAGGACGCTTTCTTT	CASSSPGQDAFF
NA	TRBJ2-7	TRBD2	TRBV6-5	TGTGCCAGCAGCCGTAGCGGGGAGAGCTCCTACGAGCAGTACTTC	CASSRSGESSYEQYF
NA	TRBJ2-1	NA	TRBV2	TGTGCCAGCAGTCTAGAGGAGGGGGGGGACTACAATGAGCAGTTCTTC	CASSLEEGGDYNEQFF
NA	TRBJ1-1	TRBD1	TRBV6-6	TGTGCCACTCATACGGACAGGGGGCCTCTGAACACTGAAGCTTTCTTT	CATHTDRGPLNTEAFF
NA	TRBJ1-2	NA	TRBV5-1	TGCGCCAGCAGCTTGTCCGGGGGGGCTATCGCTTATGGCTACACCTTC	CASSLSGGAIAYGYTF
few	TRBJ1-3	TRBD1	TRBV9	TGTGCCAGCAGCCCACGGACAGGGACCAACACCATATATTTT	CASSPRTGTNTIYF
NA	TRBJ2-4	NA	TRBV6-5	TGTGCCACCAAGGAGGGTCTAGCCAAAAACATTCAGTACTTC	CATKEGLAKNIQYF
NA	TRBJ2-3	TRBD2	TRBV9	TGTGCCAGCAGCGGTCGGCGGGGGGGTGGCTATGGGGATACGCAGTATTTT	CASSGRRGGGYGDTQYF
NA	TRBJ2-1	TRBD2	TRBV2	TGTGCCAGCAGTGAACAGAGCGGGAGTGTGATTATCAAATACAATGAGCAGTTCTTC	CASSEQSGSVIIKYNEQFF
NA	TRBJ1-2	NA	TRBV27	TGTGCCAGCAGTTTATTTAGGGTTCCAGGGGTCAACTATGGCTACACCTTC	CASSLFRVPGVNYGYTF
once	TRBJ2-2	NA	TRBV27	TGTGCCAGCAGTTCCGACAGGAGAAACACCGGGGAGCTGTTTTTT	CASSSDRRNTGELFF
NA	TRBJ1-2	TRBD1	TRBV27	TGTGCCAGCAGTTTATTGCGGACAGGGGGCACCCATGGCTACACCTTC	CASSLLRTGGTHGYTF
NA	TRBJ2-3	NA	TRBV7-9	TGTGCCAGCAGCATCTTTTATAGCGGAGGAGATACGCAGTATTTT	CASSIFYSGGDTQYF
NA	TRBJ1-3	NA	TRBV19	TGTGCCAGTACTACCCAAAGTCGCTCTGGAAACACCATATATTTT	CASTTQSRSGNTIYF
once	TRBJ2-1	NA	TRBV2	TGTGCCAGCAGTCCCCTCGTTAAGCAGTTCTTC	CASSPLVKQFF
NA	TRBJ2-2	NA	TRBV5-1	TGCGCCAGCAGCTTCGAGGTTAACACCGGGGAGCTGTTTTTT	CASSFEVNTGELFF
NA	TRBJ2-1	NA	TRBV7-3	TGTGCCAGCAGCTTAAATCCCGGGACTGGCTCCTACAATGAGCAGTTCTTC	CASSLNPGTGSYNEQFF
NA	TRBJ2-7	TRBD1	TRBV7-2	TGTGCCAGCAGTCAAAATAACAGGGGGAGGTTGTACGAGCAGTACTTC	CASSQNNRGRLYEQYF
NA	TRBJ1-1	TRBD1	TRBV7-9	TGTGCCAGCAGCTGGGGACAGGGCGACACTGAAGCTTTCTTT	CASSWGQGDTEAFF
few	TRBJ1-1	NA	TRBV28	TGTGCCAGCAGTTTATCGTTCCGGGGGTTCAACACTGAAGCTTTCTTT	CASSLSFRGFNTEAFF
NA	TRBJ2-7	NA	TRBV5-4	TGTGCCAGCAGCCGGTCATTAGCCAGCTCCTACGAGCAGTACTTC	CASSRSLASSYEQYF
few	TRBJ1-1	NA	TRBV5-4	TGTGCTAGCTACCGGGGAGAAGGAAACACTGAAGCTTTCTTT	CASYRGEGNTEAFF
NA	TRBJ2-3	NA	TRBV6-1	TGTGCCAGCATCCGGGAGATAGCAGTCGATACGCAGTATTTT	CASIREIAVDTQYF
once	TRBJ2-2	TRBD2	TRBV11-3	TGTGCCAGCAGCTTGGGACTATTAGCGGGGGAGCTGTTTTTT	CASSLGLLAGELFF
NA	TRBJ2-7	NA	TRBV5-6	TGTGCCAGCAGCTATCGACAGGCTTACTTGGGGGAGCAGTACTTC	CASSYRQAYLGEQYF
NA	TRBJ2-1	TRBD2	TRBV18	TGTGCCAGCTCCCGTTCGGGGGGGCCGTACAATGAGCAGTTCTTC	CASSRSGGPYNEQFF
few	TRBJ1-5	NA	TRBV19	TGTGCCAGTAGTATAGATGACAGCCGCAATCAGCCCCAGCATTTT	CASSIDDSRNQPQHF